Listed below are T cell receptor beta chains from one sample, sequenced in a study of circulating and synovial CD4+ cells in juvenile arthritis. Produced via immunoSEQ multiplex PCR; TCRdb's table is partial and in-frame only. Here the sample spans just over 35,000 clones, just under 95% being singletons. The source material was CD4+ T cells from blood. All receptors derive from a human donor with juvenile idiopathic arthritis. CDR3s include the opening cysteine and the closing phenylalanine or tryptophan. A D gene is named only where the DNA matches it firmly. Clone size is given for some rows only: seen once, a few or many times, or a class if the clone is expanded.

>TRBV7-2|TRBJ1-5|.|.
CASSLQGLSNQPQHF
TGTGCCAGCAGCCTCCAAGGACTGAGCAATCAGCCCCAGCATTTT
>TRBV7-2|TRBJ2-4|.|.
CASSPTGTALAKNIQYF
TGTGCCAGCAGCCCAACAGGAACCGCCTTGGCCAAAAACATTCAGTACTTC
>TRBV6-4|TRBJ1-2|once|TRBD1
CASSPGTGLGGYTF
TGTGCCAGCAGCCCCGGGACAGGCCTCGGGGGCTACACCTTC
>TRBV15|TRBJ2-3|once|TRBD2
CATSRALTSGGTDTQYF
TGTGCCACCAGCAGAGCTCTGACTAGCGGGGGCACAGATACGCAGTATTTT
>TRBV2|TRBJ2-3|.|TRBD2
CASRDGWRAGENF
TGTGCCAGCAGAGACGGCTGGCGGGCGGGGGAGAATTTT
>TRBV7-3|TRBJ2-2|.|.
CASSPSGYTGELFF
TGTGCCAGCAGCCCCAGCGGTTACACCGGGGAGCTGTTTTTT
>TRBV9|TRBJ1-1|.|TRBD1
CASSGGQGITEAFF
TGTGCCAGCAGCGGGGGACAGGGTATCACTGAAGCTTTCTTT
>TRBV4-3|TRBJ2-1|.|.
CASSQDIAGRSYNEQFF
TGCGCCAGCAGCCAAGATATCGCGGGTCGCTCCTACAATGAGCAGTTCTTC
>TRBV6-5|TRBJ2-3|.|.
CASRETDTQYF
TGTGCCAGCAGAGAGACAGATACGCAGTATTTT
>TRBV5-4|TRBJ2-3|.|.
CASSLAIAQSQSTDTQYF
TGTGCCAGCAGCTTGGCCATTGCACAGTCCCAAAGCACAGATACGCAGTATTTT
>TRBV10-3|TRBJ2-7|.|TRBD1
CAISDPTRDSSYEQYF
TGTGCCATCAGTGACCCGACCCGGGACAGCTCCTACGAGCAGTACTTC
>TRBV7-9|TRBJ2-3|.|.
CASSRAGLRRGPYTDTQYF
TGTGCCAGCAGCCGAGCGGGGTTACGGCGGGGGCCTTACACAGATACGCAGTATTTT
>TRBV19|TRBJ2-1|.|TRBD2
CASSTLAGGLNEQFF
TGTGCCAGTAGTACTCTAGCGGGGGGGCTTAATGAGCAGTTCTTC
>TRBV19|TRBJ1-3|.|.
CASSIRPDRFSGNTIYF
TGTGCCAGTAGTATCCGCCCGGACAGATTCTCTGGAAACACCATATATTTT
>TRBV7-6|TRBJ2-7|.|TRBD2
CASSLGDGRTYEQYF
TGTGCCAGCAGCTTAGGGGACGGGAGGACCTACGAGCAGTACTTC
>TRBV18|TRBJ1-5|.|TRBD1
CASSPSTDRVQPQHF
TGTGCCAGCTCACCGAGTACGGACAGGGTTCAGCCCCAGCATTTT
>TRBV9|TRBJ2-2|.|TRBD2
CASQEGLAGGTGELFF
TGTGCCAGCCAAGAGGGACTAGCGGGTGGAACCGGGGAGCTGTTTTTT
>TRBV7-7|TRBJ1-2|.|TRBD1
CASSLKGAYGYTF
TGTGCTAGCAGCTTAAAGGGGGCATATGGCTACACCTTC
>TRBV10-1|TRBJ2-1|.|.
CASTLNEQFF
TGCGCCAGCACCCTCAATGAGCAGTTCTTC
>TRBV2|TRBJ1-5|.|.
CASSIQGYNQPQHF
TGTGCCAGCAGTATACAGGGATACAATCAGCCCCAGCATTTT
>TRBV29-1|TRBJ2-5|.|.
CSVDRGPSSATQYF
TGCAGCGTTGACCGGGGTCCGTCCAGTGCGACCCAGTACTTC
>TRBV19|TRBJ1-2|.|.
CASSSWGGNYGYTF
TGTGCCAGTAGTTCCTGGGGGGGGAACTATGGCTACACCTTC
>TRBV10-3|TRBJ1-6|.|TRBD1
CAISGTGPSSYNSPLHF
TGTGCCATCAGCGGGACAGGTCCGAGCTCCTATAATTCACCCCTCCACTTT
>TRBV7-7|TRBJ2-1|.|TRBD2
CASSPGLAGGLARYNEQFF
TGTGCTAGCAGCCCGGGACTAGCGGGGGGGCTGGCCCGGTACAATGAGCAGTTCTTC
>TRBV30|TRBJ2-7|once|TRBD1
CAKSSGQGREQYF
TGTGCCAAGTCATCGGGACAGGGGCGTGAGCAGTACTTC
>TRBV7-2|TRBJ2-5|.|.
CASSSARVEDQETQYF
TGTGCCAGCAGCTCCGCGCGCGTTGAGGATCAAGAGACCCAGTACTTC
>TRBV13|TRBJ2-4|.|.
CASSLRRRAKNIQYF
TGTGCCAGCAGCTTACGTAGAAGAGCCAAAAACATTCAGTACTTC
>TRBV7-6|TRBJ1-1|.|TRBD1
CASSLDRTGGTEAFF
TGCGCCAGCAGCTTAGACCGGACAGGCGGGACTGAAGCTTTCTTT
>TRBV7-7|TRBJ2-1|.|TRBD2
CASSLSGGANEQFF
TGTGCCAGCAGTTTGAGCGGGGGGGCCAATGAGCAGTTCTTC
>TRBV7-9|TRBJ2-3|.|TRBD2
CASSQASGESTDTQYF
TGTGCCAGCAGCCAGGCTAGCGGGGAAAGCACAGATACGCAGTATTTT
>TRBV5-6|TRBJ1-2|.|.
CASNTGNYGYTF
TGTGCCAGCAACACAGGGAACTATGGCTACACCTTC
>TRBV23-1|TRBJ1-2|.|.
CARHAPGGHGYTF
TGCGCCCGCCACGCCCCGGGGGGCCATGGCTACACCTTC
>TRBV18|TRBJ2-5|.|TRBD2
CASSPASGGLRETQYF
TGTGCCAGCTCACCGGCTAGCGGGGGCCTTCGGGAGACCCAGTACTTC
>TRBV4-3|TRBJ2-5|.|TRBD1
CASSQDMRGRETQYF
TGCGCCAGCAGCCAAGATATGAGGGGGCGGGAGACCCAGTACTTC
>TRBV6-5|TRBJ1-5|.|.
CASRPTVAVNQPQHF
TGTGCCAGCAGACCGACCGTTGCGGTCAATCAGCCCCAGCATTTT
>TRBV14|TRBJ2-2|.|.
CASSQKSGYTGELFF
TGTGCCAGCAGCCAAAAATCAGGGTACACCGGGGAGCTGTTTTTT
>TRBV5-1|TRBJ1-5|.|.
CASSLMGGNQPQHF
TGCGCCAGCAGCTTGATGGGAGGGAATCAGCCCCAGCATTTT
>TRBV9|TRBJ2-2|.|TRBD1
CASSPSDRVANTGELFF
TGTGCCAGCAGCCCGTCCGACAGGGTCGCGAACACCGGGGAGCTGTTTTTT
>TRBV7-2|TRBJ2-7|.|TRBD2
CASSYGDLRGGPLEYF
TGTGCCAGCAGCTACGGGGACCTTCGGGGGGGGCCCCTGGAATACTTC
>TRBV4-3|TRBJ2-7|.|TRBD2
CASSQGRGVKTYEQYF
TGCGCCAGCAGCCAAGGTCGGGGGGTGAAAACCTACGAGCAGTACTTC
>TRBV7-8|TRBJ1-5|once|.
CASSLVGQTEKNQPQHF
TGTGCCAGCAGCTTAGTCGGCCAAACGGAGAAAAATCAGCCCCAGCATTTT
>TRBV28|TRBJ1-3|.|TRBD1
CASSSNRGSGNTIYF
TGTGCCAGCAGTTCAAACAGGGGTTCAGGAAACACCATATATTTT
>TRBV7-2|TRBJ2-3|.|.
CASSLWISGTDTQYF
TGTGCCAGCAGCTTATGGATTAGCGGCACAGATACGCAGTATTTT
>TRBV6-1|TRBJ1-4|.|TRBD1
CATNRDRVFEKLFF
TGTGCCACTAATCGGGACAGGGTATTTGAAAAACTGTTTTTT